The T cell receptor beta chain under discussion was sequenced for a study of spatial heterogeneity in lung cancer. TCRdb re-derived calls from the 5' RACE reads in MiXCR, one entry per CDR3 protein. Of some 41,000 distinct CDR3 sequences listed, approximately 7% were seen once; the top ten hold 43%. The sample's time point: sample taken at primary tumor resection. TCRs were sequenced from unsorted whole RNA of tumor, nontumor lung or PBMC. This clonotype was detected only a few times. The sample in question was PBMCs, obtained at surgery. The TCR was taken from a female donor with early-stage non-small cell lung cancer.

This chain's CDR3 is CAGNLEVQNTGELFF. The CDR3 region has the DNA TGTGCCGGCAACTTGGAGGTACAGAACACCGGGGAGCTGTTTTTT. The chain couples TRBV12-3 or TRBV12-4 to TRBJ2-2; the D gene is possibly TRBD2 (5 bases). The CDR3 has 15 residues. V shed 11 bases and J shed 1 base, with 17 bases lying between them.